This entry lists 25 T cell receptor beta chains sequenced from one sample in a study of blood T cell repertoires in COVID-19. Sequencing was performed with immunoSEQ multiplex PCR; in TCRdb, only in-frame clones are kept and a portion is missing. Seen here are about 74,000 clones, more than 70% observed once, and the top ten hold 6% to 7.5%. Sequenced sample: peripheral blood. All receptors come from a woman over 75 with acute or convalescent COVID-19.

J is TRBJ1-1 and V is TRBV19; no reliable D call. The germline gives CDR1 LNHDA, CDR2 SQIVND (reference sequence). V was clipped by 3 bases and J by 1 base, with 12 bases between them. The CDR3 spans 15 residues. CDR3 sequence reads: CASSIRGKGNTEAFF. As DNA, the CDR3 is TGTGCCAGTAGTATTAGAGGGAAAGGGAACACTGAAGCTTTCTTT.

In its sample, this clone was seen a few times. The chain is built from TRBV6-5 and TRBJ1-6, with D unresolved. The CDR3 consists of 12 residues. V lost 4 bases to trimming and J lost 13 bases, with 11 bases between them. The germline gives CDR1 MNHEY, CDR2 SVGAGI. For the CDR3, the DNA is TGTGCCAGCAGTTTGGCGGAGGGTCCCCTCCACTTT. It yields the protein CASSLAEGPLHF.

Notes on this clone: The junction departs from germline at one end; a sequencing error may be responsible. V and J are TRBV7-7 and TRBJ1-5; no reliable D call. The CDR3 sequence is 13 residues long. Germline V gene lookup returns CDR1 SSHAT and CDR2 FNYEAQ (reference sequence). CDR3 DNA: TGTGCTAGCAGCTTATCCGAGGATCAGCCCCAGCATTTT. Its translation is CASSLSEDQPQHF.

CDR3 sequence: CASSPNGNTEAFF. DNA for the CDR3: TGTGCCAGCTCACCAAACGGGAACACTGAAGCTTTCTTT. The chain couples TRBV18 to TRBJ1-1; D unresolved. Between the trimmed V and J ends, which lost 2 bases and 1 base, there was a span of 5 bases. Looked up from germline, CDR1 is KGHSH and CDR2 is LQKENI. This CDR3 contains 13 residues.

The chain has TRBV24-1 and TRBJ2-7; 7 bases align to TRBD1. The junction had 5 bases not matched to a gene; V was cut back by 0 bases and J by 1 base. The germline V gene encodes CDR1 KGHDR and CDR2 SFDVKD. This CDR3 comprises 16 residues. The chain's CDR3 is CATSDLITGESYEQYF. The DNA of the CDR3 is TGTGCCACCAGTGATTTGATCACAGGGGAGTCCTACGAGCAGTACTTC.

The CDR3, as DNA: TGTGCCAGCAGTATATCAACTAATGAAAAACTGTTTTTT. It encodes CASSISTNEKLFF. The chain couples TRBV12-3 or TRBV12-4 to TRBJ1-4; D unclear. The V and J ends lost 5 bases and 0 bases respectively, with 4 bases between them. The CDR3 has 13 residues.

This chain uses TRBV6-6 with TRBJ2-7; TRBD1 matches 8 bases. With V trimmed by 5 bases and J by 3 bases, 6 bases remained unmatched. The CDR3 consists of 14 residues. Germline CDR1 is MNHNY and CDR2 is SVGAGI (reference sequence). Written as DNA, the CDR3 is TGTGCCAGCAGTAGCCGAGACAGGGGCTACGAGCAGTACTTC. It codes for CASSSRDRGYEQYF.

The rearrangement joins TRBV10-3 to TRBJ2-2, with D perhaps matching TRBD2 (5 bases). Trimming took off 6 bases at V and 1 base at J, with 9 bases between the two ends. This CDR3 comprises 14 residues. The germline gives CDR1 ENHRY, CDR2 SYGVKD. The CDR3 region is CAISRGGNTGELFF. The CDR3 DNA reads TGTGCCATCAGCCGAGGAGGGAACACCGGGGAGCTGTTTTTT.

CDR3 sequence reads: CASSLAGTGYTIYF. The CDR3 region has the DNA TGTGCCAGCAGCTTGGCTGGAACAGGCTACACCATATATTTT. This rearrangement joins TRBV5-8 to TRBJ1-3; possibly TRBD1 for D (5 bases). Between the trimmed V and J ends, which lost 0 bases and 8 bases, there was a span of 12 bases. Germline-derived CDR1 and CDR2 are SGHTS and YDEGEE. The CDR3 runs 14 residues.

The V and J genes are TRBV27 and TRBJ1-5; TRBD1 matches at 7 bases. Germline CDR1 reads MNHEY; CDR2 reads SMNVEV (reference sequence). J gave up 0 bases and V 5 bases, and 7 bases lay outside the gene matches. The CDR3 covers 16 residues. The CDR3 region is CASSPIQGSSNQPQHF. CDR3 DNA sequence: TGTGCCAGCAGTCCAATACAGGGGTCTAGCAATCAGCCCCAGCATTTT.

The gene calls are TRBV7-2 and TRBJ1-3; D is ambiguous. The CDR3 totals 16 residues. The germline V and J ends were trimmed by 4 bases and 0 bases, with 13 bases remaining between them. Germline loops: CDR1 SGHTA, CDR2 FQGNSA. CDR3 nucleotide sequence: TGTGCCAGCAGCTCACCACCGGGGAGCTCTGGAAACACCATATATTTT. Protein: CASSSPPGSSGNTIYF.

CDR3 DNA: TGTGCCGGCGCCCGGGACTCCTACGAGCAGTACTTC. Amino acids: CAGARDSYEQYF. V is TRBV6-5 and J is TRBJ2-7; tentatively, D is TRBD2 (5 bases). Trimming pared 11 bases from V and 0 bases from J, leaving 11 bases between. CDR3 length equals 12 residues. In germline, CDR1 is MNHEY, CDR2 SVGAGI.

The CDR3 coding sequence is TGTGCCAGCAGTCGCCAAGGACAGGGGGTGAGCTCCTACGAGCAGTACTTC. Encoded protein: CASSRQGQGVSSYEQYF. The V and J genes are TRBV6-2 or TRBV6-3 and TRBJ2-7; 10 bases are shared with TRBD1. CDR1 MNHEY and CDR2 SVGEGT come from the germline V gene. V lost 5 bases to trimming and J lost 0 bases; unmatched junction nucleotides: 10. This CDR3 comprises 17 residues.

The chain has TRBV11-3 and TRBJ1-4; tentative D call: TRBD1 (5 bases). With 2 bases removed from V and 8 bases from J, the gap between germline ends came to 9 bases. The CDR3 length is 13 residues. Germline loops: CDR1 SGHNT, CDR2 YENEEA. DNA for the CDR3: TGTGCCAGCAGCTTACGGCGGGGGGAAAAACTGTTTTTT. Protein sequence: CASSLRRGEKLFF.

This chain joins TRBV3-1 (or the pseudogene TRBV3-2) and TRBJ1-1, with D possibly matching TRBD1 (6 bases). V gave up 1 base and J gave up 10 bases, with 13 bases separating them. This CDR3 has 13 residues. The germline CDR1 and CDR2 sequences are LGHDT and YNNKEL (reference sequence). DNA of the CDR3: TGTGCCAGCAGCCAAGGACAGGTAAGGACAGCTTTCTTT. Encoded protein: CASSQGQVRTAFF.

V and J are TRBV7-8 and TRBJ1-4; D gene unclear. Trimming removed 1 base at V and 0 bases at J, with 15 bases between. Germline lookup yields CDR1 SGHVS and CDR2 FQNEAQ. This CDR3 has 18 residues. In DNA form, the CDR3 reads TGTGCCAGCAGCTTAGACTTTCTCAAGAGTGCAACTAATGAAAAACTGTTTTTT. Translating it yields CASSLDFLKSATNEKLFF.

In its sample, this clone was seen once. J is TRBJ2-1 and V is TRBV30; 9 positions match TRBD2. The V segment lost 2 bases and the J segment 0 bases; nucleotides outside the gene matches: 5. CDR1 GTSNPN and CDR2 SVGIG come from the germline V gene (reference sequence). The CDR3 is made up of 16 amino acids. CDR3 in amino acids: CAWSTGLALSYNEQFF. For the CDR3, the DNA is TGTGCCTGGAGTACAGGACTAGCGCTCTCCTACAATGAGCAGTTCTTC.

The rearrangement uses TRBV6-2 or TRBV6-3 and TRBJ2-5, with 9 bases fitting TRBD2. The germline V gene has CDR1 MNHEY and CDR2 SVGEGT. The CDR3 loop spans 15 amino acids. V was pared by 2 bases and J by 5 bases, with 6 bases of the junction left unmatched. The DNA for the CDR3 is TGTGCCAGCAGTTACGGCGGGGGGGCCATGGAGACCCAGTACTTC. Its translation is CASSYGGGAMETQYF.

This clone was seen only once. This rearrangement joins TRBV19 to TRBJ1-1; D is undetermined. Per germline, CDR1 LNHDA and CDR2 SQIVND (reference sequence). The CDR3 covers 13 residues. V was pared by 3 bases and J by 0 bases, with 5 bases between. CDR3 nucleotide sequence: TGTGCCAGTAGTATGAGCCTGAACACTGAAGCTTTCTTT. Translated, it gives CASSMSLNTEAFF.

This chain joins TRBV5-4 and TRBJ1-3, with D possibly matching TRBD1 (5 bases). CDR1 and CDR2 from the germline V gene are SGHNT and YYREEE (reference sequence). V was cut by 3 bases and J by 2 bases, with 15 bases left in between. The CDR3 extends over 16 amino acids. CDR3 loop: CASSSARTTPGNTIYF. The CDR3 DNA reads as TGTGCCAGCAGCTCCGCTCGGACAACACCTGGAAACACCATATATTTT.

The chain is built from TRBV30 and TRBJ2-3, with D possibly being TRBD1 (5 bases). Germline V gene sequence: CDR1 GTSNPN, CDR2 SVGIG (reference sequence). This CDR3 region has 13 residues. The CDR3 DNA sequence: TGTGCTGGGGCAGAGCCTTACACAGATACGCAGTATTTT. It translates to CAGAEPYTDTQYF.

This clone appeared once. The chain joins TRBV6-1 to TRBJ2-7, with no clear D. Germline V CDR1 and CDR2: MNHNS, SASEGT. The CDR3 has 14 amino acids. Between the trimmed V and J ends, which lost 3 bases and 4 bases, there was a span of 13 bases. CDR3 sequence: CASSDAIAGYEQYF. The CDR3 nucleotides are TGTGCCAGCAGTGACGCGATAGCTGGATACGAGCAGTACTTC.

The chain has TRBV3-1 (or the pseudogene TRBV3-2) and TRBJ2-1; unclear D gene. In germline, CDR1 is LGHDT, CDR2 YNNKEL (reference sequence). V lost 0 bases, J lost 12 bases, and 15 bases lay in between. The CDR3 sequence is 14 residues long. The CDR3 DNA reads as TGTGCCAGCAGCCAAGATCTAGTATCGACGGTGCAGTTCTTC. Encoded protein: CASSQDLVSTVQFF.

J is TRBJ2-1 and V is TRBV27; no definite D call. With 3 bases removed from V and 5 bases from J, the gap between germline ends came to 11 bases. The CDR3 is 14 amino acids. Per germline, CDR1 MNHEY and CDR2 SMNVEV (reference sequence). For the CDR3, the DNA is TGTGCCAGCAGTTTTCGGAGCCCCCACAATGAGCAGTTCTTC. It codes for CASSFRSPHNEQFF.

This clone was observed a single time. The chain combines TRBV19 with TRBJ1-3; the D gene is possibly TRBD1 (5 bases). Looked up from germline, CDR1 is LNHDA and CDR2 is SQIVND (reference sequence). V was pared by 5 bases and J by 1 base, with 12 bases between. The CDR3 has 15 residues. In DNA form, the CDR3 reads TGTGCCAGTAGTCTTCACTCAGGGTCTGGAAACACCATATATTTT. This codes for CASSLHSGSGNTIYF.